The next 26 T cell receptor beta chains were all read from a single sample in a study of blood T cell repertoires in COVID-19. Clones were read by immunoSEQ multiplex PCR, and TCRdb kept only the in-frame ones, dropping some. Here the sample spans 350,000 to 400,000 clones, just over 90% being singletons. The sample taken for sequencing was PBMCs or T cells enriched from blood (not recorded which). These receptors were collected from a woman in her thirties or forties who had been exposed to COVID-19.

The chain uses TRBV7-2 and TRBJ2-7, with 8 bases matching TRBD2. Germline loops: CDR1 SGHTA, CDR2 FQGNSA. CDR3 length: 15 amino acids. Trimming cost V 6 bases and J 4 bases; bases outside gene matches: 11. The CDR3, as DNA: TGTGCCAGCAGTCCCGGGACTAGTCCTTATTACGAGCAGTACTTC. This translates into CASSPGTSPYYEQYF.

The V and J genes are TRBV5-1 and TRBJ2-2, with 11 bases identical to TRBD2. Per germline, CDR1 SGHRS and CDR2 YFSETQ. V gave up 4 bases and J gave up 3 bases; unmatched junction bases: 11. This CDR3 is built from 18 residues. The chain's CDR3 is CASSPHKLAGVYTGELFF. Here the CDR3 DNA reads TGCGCCAGCAGCCCACACAAACTAGCGGGAGTCTACACCGGGGAGCTGTTTTTT.

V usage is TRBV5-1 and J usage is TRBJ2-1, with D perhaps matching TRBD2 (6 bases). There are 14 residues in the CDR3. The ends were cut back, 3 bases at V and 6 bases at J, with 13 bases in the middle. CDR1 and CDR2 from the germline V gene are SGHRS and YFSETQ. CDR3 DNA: TGCGCCAGCAGCTATGGGGGGACTGTCAATGAGCAGTTCTTC. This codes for CASSYGGTVNEQFF. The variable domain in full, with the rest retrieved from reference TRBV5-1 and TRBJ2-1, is KAGVTQTPRYLIKTRGQQVTLSCSPISGHRSVSWYQQTPGQGLQFLFEYFSETQRNKGNFPGRFSGRQFSNSRSEMNVSTLELGDSALYLCASSYGGTVNEQFFGPGTRLTVL.

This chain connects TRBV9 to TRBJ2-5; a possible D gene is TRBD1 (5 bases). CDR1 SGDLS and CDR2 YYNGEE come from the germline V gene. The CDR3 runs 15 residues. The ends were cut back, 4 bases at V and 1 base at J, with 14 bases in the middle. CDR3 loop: CASSFTDSPQETQYF. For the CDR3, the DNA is TGTGCCAGCAGCTTCACCGACAGCCCCCAAGAGACCCAGTACTTC.

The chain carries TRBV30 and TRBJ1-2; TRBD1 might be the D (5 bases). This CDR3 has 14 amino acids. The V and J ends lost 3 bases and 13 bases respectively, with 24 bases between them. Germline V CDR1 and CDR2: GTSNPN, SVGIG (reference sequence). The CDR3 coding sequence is TGTGCCTGGAGAGATTACAGGATCCCGTGGGGTTTCACCTTC. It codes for CAWRDYRIPWGFTF.

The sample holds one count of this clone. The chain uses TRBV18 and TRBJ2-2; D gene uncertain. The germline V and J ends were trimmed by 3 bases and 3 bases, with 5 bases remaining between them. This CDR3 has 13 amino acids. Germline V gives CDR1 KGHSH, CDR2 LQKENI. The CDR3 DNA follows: TGTGCCAGCTCACCCCCTTACACCGGGGAGCTGTTTTTT. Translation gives CASSPPYTGELFF.

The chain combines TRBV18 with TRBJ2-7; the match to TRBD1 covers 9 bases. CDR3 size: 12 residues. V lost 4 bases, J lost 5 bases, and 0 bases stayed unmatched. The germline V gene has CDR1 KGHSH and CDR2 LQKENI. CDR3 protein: CASSRTGDEQYF. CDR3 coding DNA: TGTGCCAGCTCACGGACAGGGGACGAGCAGTACTTC.

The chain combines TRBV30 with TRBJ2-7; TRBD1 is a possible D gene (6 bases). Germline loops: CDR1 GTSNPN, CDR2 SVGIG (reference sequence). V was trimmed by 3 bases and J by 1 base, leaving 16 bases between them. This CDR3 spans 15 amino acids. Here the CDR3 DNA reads TGTGCCTGGAGGCGCACAGGGTCGCTATCCTACGAGCAGTACTTC. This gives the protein CAWRRTGSLSYEQYF. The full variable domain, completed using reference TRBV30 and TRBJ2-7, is SQTIHQWPATLVQPVGSPLSLECTVEGTSNPNLYWYRQAAGRGLQLLFYSVGIGQISSEVPQNLSASRPQDRQFILSSKKLLLSDSGFYLCAWRRTGSLSYEQYFGPGTRLTVT.

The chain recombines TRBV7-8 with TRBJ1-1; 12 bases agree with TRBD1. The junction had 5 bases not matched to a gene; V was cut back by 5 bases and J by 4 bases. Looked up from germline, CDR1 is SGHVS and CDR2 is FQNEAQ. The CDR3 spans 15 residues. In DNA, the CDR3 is TGTGCCAGCAGCCTAGGGGACAGGGGGCCCACTGAAGCTTTCTTT. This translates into CASSLGDRGPTEAFF.

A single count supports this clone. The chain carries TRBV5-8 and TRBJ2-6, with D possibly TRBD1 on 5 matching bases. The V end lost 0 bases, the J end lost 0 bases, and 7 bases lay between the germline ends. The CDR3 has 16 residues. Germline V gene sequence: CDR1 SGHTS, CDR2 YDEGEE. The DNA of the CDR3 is TGTGCCAGCAGCTTGGGACAGATCTCTGGGGCCAACGTCCTGACTTTC. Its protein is CASSLGQISGANVLTF.

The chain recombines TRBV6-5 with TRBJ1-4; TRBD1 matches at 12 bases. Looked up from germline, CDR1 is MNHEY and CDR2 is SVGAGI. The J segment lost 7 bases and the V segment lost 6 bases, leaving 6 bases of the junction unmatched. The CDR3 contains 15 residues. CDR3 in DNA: TGTGCCAGCAGACCCCCGGGACAGGGGGCTGAAAAACTGTTTTTT. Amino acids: CASRPPGQGAEKLFF.

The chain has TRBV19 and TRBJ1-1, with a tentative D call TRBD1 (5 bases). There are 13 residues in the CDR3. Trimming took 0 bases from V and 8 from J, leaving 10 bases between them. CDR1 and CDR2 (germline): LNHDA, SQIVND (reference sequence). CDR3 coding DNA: TGTGCCAGTAGTATAGATGGGGCAGGGGAAGCTTTCTTT. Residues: CASSIDGAGEAFF.

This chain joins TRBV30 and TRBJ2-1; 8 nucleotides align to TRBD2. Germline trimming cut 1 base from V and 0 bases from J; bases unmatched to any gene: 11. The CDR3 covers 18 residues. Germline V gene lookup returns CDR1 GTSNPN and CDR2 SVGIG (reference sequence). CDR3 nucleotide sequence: TGTGCCTGGAGTGATGATAGCGGGGTCCATGGCTCCTACAATGAGCAGTTCTTC. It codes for CAWSDDSGVHGSYNEQFF.

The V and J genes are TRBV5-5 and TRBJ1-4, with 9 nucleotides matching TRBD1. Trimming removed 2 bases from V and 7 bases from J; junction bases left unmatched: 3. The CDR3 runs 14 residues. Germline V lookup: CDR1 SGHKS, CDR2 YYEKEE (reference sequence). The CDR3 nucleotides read TGTGCCAGCAGCTTTACAGGGGGCGGTGAAAAACTGTTTTTT. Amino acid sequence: CASSFTGGGEKLFF.

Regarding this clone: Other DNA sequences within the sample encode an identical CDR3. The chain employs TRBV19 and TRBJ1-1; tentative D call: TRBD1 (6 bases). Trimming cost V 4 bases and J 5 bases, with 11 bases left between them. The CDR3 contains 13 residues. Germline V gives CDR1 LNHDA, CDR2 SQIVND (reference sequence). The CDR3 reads CASSSQGGTEAFF. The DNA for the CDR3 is TGTGCCAGTAGTAGCCAAGGGGGAACTGAAGCTTTCTTT.

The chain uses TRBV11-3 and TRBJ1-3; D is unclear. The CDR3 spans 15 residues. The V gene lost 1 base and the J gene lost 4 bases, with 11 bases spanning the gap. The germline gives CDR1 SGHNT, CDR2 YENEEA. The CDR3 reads CASSLATSPGNTIYF. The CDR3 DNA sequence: TGTGCCAGCAGCTTAGCAACATCCCCCGGAAACACCATATATTTT.

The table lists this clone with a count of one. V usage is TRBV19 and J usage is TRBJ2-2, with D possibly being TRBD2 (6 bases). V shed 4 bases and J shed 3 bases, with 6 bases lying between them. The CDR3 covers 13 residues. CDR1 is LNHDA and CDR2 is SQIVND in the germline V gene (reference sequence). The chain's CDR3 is CASSRRDTGELFF. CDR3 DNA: TGTGCCAGTAGTAGGAGGGACACCGGGGAGCTGTTTTTT.

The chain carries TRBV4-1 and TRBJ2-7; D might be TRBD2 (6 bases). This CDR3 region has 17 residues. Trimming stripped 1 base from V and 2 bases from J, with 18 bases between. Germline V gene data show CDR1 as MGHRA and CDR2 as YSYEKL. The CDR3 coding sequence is TGCGCCAGCAGCCAAGCCGTTGGGGGGACGGTCGCCTACGAGCAGTACTTC. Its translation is CASSQAVGGTVAYEQYF.

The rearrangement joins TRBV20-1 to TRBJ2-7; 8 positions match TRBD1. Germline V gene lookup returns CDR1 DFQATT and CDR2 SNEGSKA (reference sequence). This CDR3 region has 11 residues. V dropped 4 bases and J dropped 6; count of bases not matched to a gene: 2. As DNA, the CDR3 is TGCAGTGCTACGACAGGGGTCGAGCAGTACTTC. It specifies CSATTGVEQYF.

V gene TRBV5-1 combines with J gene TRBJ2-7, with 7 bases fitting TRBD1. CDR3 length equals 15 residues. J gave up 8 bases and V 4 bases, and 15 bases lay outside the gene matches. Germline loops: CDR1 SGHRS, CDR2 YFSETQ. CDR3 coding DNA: TGCGCCAGCAGCGAGACGTGGGGACAGCAGGGTCAGCAGTACTTC. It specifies CASSETWGQQGQQYF.

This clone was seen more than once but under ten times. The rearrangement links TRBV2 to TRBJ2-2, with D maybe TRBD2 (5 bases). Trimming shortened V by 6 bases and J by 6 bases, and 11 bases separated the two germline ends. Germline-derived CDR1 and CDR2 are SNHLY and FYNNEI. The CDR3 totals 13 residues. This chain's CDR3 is CASSPVEAGELFF. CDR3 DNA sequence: TGTGCCAGCAGCCCCGTGGAGGCCGGGGAGCTGTTTTTT.

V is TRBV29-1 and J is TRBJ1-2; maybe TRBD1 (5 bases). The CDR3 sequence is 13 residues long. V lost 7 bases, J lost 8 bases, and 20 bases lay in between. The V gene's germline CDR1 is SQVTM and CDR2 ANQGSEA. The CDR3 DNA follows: TGCAGCGCGGGGCGGAGGGGCGGTCGAGGCTACACCTTC. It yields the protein CSAGRRGGRGYTF.

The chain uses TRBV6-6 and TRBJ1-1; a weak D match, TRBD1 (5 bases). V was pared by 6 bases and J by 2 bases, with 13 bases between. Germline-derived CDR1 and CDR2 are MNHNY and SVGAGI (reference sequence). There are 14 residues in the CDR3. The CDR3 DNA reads TGTGCCAGCAGCCAAACCGGGGGAAACACTGAAGCTTTCTTT. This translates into CASSQTGGNTEAFF.

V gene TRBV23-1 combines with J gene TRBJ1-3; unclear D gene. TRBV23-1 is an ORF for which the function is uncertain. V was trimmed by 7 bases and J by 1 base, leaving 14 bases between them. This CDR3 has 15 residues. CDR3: CASIEILISGNTIYF. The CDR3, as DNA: TGCGCCAGCATCGAGATTTTAATTTCTGGAAACACCATATATTTT.

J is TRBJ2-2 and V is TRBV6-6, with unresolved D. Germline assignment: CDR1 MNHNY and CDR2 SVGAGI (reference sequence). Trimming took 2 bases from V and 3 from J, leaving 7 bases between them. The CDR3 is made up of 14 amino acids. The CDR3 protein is CASSYTGYTGELFF. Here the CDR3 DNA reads TGTGCCAGCAGTTACACGGGTTACACCGGGGAGCTGTTTTTT.

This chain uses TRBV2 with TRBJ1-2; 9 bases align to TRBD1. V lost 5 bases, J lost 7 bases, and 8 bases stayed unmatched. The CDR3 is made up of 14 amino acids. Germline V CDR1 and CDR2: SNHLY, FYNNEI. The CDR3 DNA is TGTGCCAGCAGTCGCGAGGGACAGGGAAGTGGCTACACCTTC. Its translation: CASSREGQGSGYTF.